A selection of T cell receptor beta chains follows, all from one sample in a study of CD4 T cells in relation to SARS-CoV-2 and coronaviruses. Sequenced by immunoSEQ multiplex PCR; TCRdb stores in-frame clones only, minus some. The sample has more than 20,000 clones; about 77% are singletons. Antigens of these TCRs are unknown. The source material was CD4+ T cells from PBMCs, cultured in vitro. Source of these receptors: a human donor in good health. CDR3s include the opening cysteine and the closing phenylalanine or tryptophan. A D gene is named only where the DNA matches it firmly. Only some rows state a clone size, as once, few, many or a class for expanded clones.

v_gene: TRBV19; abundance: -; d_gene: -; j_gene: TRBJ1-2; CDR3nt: TGTGCCAGTAGTCCCCAGGGAGGGTATGGCTACACCTTC; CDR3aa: CASSPQGGYGYTF
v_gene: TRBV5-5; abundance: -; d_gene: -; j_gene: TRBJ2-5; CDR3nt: TGTGCCAGCAGCCGGACTCGCGAAGAGACCCAGTACTTC; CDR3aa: CASSRTREETQYF
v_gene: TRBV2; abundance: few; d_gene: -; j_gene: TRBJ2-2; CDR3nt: TGTGCCAGCAGTGAAAGGGGGGCCCCAAACACCGGGGAGCTGTTTTTT; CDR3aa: CASSERGAPNTGELFF
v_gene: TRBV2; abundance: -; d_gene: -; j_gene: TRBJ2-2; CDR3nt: TGTGCCAGCCGTATTCAGGGGTCGAACGCCGGGGAGCTGTTTTTT; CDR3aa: CASRIQGSNAGELFF
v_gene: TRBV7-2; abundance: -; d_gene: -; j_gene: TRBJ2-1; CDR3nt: TGTGCCAGCAGCTCGTGGGCCGCGACAGGCAATGAGCAGTTCTTC; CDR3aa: CASSSWAATGNEQFF
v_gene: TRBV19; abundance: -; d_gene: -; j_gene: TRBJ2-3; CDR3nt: TGTGCCAGTAGTGGGATTGTCGGAGGAGTAGGTACGCAGTATTTT; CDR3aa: CASSGIVGGVGTQYF
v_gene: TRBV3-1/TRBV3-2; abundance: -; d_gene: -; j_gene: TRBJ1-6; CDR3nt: TGTGCCAGCAGCCAAGAAGTACGCAGGGAAGACTCACCCCTCCACTTT; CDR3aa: CASSQEVRREDSPLHF
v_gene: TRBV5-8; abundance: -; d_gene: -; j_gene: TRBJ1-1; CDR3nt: TGTGCCAGCAGCACGGGGCTCACTGAAGCTTTCTTT; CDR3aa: CASSTGLTEAFF
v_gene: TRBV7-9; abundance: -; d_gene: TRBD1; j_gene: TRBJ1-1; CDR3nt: TGTGCCAGCAGTCCGGACAGGCACGGTATGAACACTGAAGCTTTCTTT; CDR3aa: CASSPDRHGMNTEAFF
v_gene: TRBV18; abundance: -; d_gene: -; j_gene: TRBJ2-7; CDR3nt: TGTGCCAGCTCACCACCGGCAGGGTCCTACGAGCAGTACTTC; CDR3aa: CASSPPAGSYEQYF
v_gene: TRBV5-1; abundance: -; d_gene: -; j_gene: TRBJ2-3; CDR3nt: TGCGCCAGCAGCACCCTGGCGGCGGGGAACACAGATACGCAGTATTTT; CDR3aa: CASSTLAAGNTDTQYF
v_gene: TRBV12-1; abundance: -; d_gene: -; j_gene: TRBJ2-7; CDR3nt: TGTGCCACCTACGAGCAGTACTTC; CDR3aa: CATYEQYF
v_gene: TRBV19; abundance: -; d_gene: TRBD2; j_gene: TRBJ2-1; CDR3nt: TGTGCCAGTAGTATAGCTAGCGGGAGTAGCAATGAGCAGTTCTTC; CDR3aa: CASSIASGSSNEQFF
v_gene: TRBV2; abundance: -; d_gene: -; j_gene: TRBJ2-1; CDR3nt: TGTGCCAGCAGTCTAATTTCGAACAATGAGCAGTTCTTC; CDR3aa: CASSLISNNEQFF
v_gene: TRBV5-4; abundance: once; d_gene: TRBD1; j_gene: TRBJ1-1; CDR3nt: TGTGCCAGCAGCTCAAACAGGGGGTACACTGAAGCTTTCTTT; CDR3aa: CASSSNRGYTEAFF
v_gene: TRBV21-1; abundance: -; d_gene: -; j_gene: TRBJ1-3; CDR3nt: TGTGCCAGCAGCAAAGAAGGGGTCTCTGGAAACACCATATATTTT; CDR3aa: CASSKEGVSGNTIYF
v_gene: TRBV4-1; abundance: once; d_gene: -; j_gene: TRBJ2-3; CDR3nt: TGCGCCAGCAGCCAAGGAACAATTCCTAGCACAGATACGCAGTATTTT; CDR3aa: CASSQGTIPSTDTQYF
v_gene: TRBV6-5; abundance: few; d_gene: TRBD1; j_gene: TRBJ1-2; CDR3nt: TGTGCCAGCAGTTACATCCGGGACAGGGGCTATGGCTACACCTTC; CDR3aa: CASSYIRDRGYGYTF
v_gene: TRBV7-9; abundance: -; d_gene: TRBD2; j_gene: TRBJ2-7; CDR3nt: TGTGCCAGCAGCCTAAATCGCCTAGCGGGGCCACAAACCTCCTACGAGCAGTACTTC; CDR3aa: CASSLNRLAGPQTSYEQYF
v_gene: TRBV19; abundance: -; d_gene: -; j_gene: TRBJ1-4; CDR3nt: TGTGCCAGTGCAGACAGGACGAAGATCTTTAATGAAAAACTGTTTTTT; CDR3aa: CASADRTKIFNEKLFF
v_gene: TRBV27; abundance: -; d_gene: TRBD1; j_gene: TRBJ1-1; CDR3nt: TGTGCCAGCAGTTACAGACAGGGAACTGAAGCTTTCTTT; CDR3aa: CASSYRQGTEAFF
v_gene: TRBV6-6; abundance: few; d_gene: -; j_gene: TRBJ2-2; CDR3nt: TGTGCCAGCAGTCAATCCAGGGGCACCGGGGAGCTGTTTTTT; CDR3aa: CASSQSRGTGELFF
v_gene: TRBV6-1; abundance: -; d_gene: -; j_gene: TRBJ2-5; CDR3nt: TGTGCCAGCAGTGAAGTCCACTTTAGACAGCGTCTTAGGGAGACCCAGTACTTC; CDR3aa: CASSEVHFRQRLRETQYF
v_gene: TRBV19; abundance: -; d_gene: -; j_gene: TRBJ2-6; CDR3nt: TGTGCCAGTAGTATAGATCGGGGGAGGTCTGGGGCCAACGTCCTGACTTTC; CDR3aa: CASSIDRGRSGANVLTF
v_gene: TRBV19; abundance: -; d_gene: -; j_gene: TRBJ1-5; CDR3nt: TGTGCCAGTAGTTCCTCAACAGGGTACCAGCCCCAGCATTTT; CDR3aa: CASSSSTGYQPQHF
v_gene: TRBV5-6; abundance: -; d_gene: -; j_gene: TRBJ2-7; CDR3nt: TGTGCCAGCAGCTTGGGTGATAGACCGGCCTTCCTCTCCTACGAGCAGTACTTC; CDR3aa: CASSLGDRPAFLSYEQYF
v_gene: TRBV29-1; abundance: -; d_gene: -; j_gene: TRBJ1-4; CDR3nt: TGCAGCGTTGCTATGGACAGTGAAAAACTGTTTTTT; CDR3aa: CSVAMDSEKLFF
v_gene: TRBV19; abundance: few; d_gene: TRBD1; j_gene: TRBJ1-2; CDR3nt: TGTGCCAGTAGTAGGGACAGGGGGTTCTATGGCTACACCTTC; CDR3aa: CASSRDRGFYGYTF
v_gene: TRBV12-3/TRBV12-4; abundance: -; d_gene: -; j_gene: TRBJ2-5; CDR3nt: TGTGCCAGCAGTCAGAGGTGGGAGACCCAGTACTTC; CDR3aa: CASSQRWETQYF
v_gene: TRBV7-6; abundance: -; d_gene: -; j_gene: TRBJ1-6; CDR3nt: TGTGCCAGCAGCCCGGGCTCGAATTCACCCCTCCACTTT; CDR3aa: CASSPGSNSPLHF
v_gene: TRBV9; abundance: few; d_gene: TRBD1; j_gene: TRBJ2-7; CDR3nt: TGTGCCAGCAGCGTGGGGGACAGGGATTACGAGCAGTACTTC; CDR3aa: CASSVGDRDYEQYF
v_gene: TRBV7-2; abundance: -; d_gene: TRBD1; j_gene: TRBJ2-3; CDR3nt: TGTGCCAGCAGCAGGGACAGGGTAGCAGATACGCAGTATTTT; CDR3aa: CASSRDRVADTQYF
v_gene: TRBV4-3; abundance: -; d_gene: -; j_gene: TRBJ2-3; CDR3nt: TGCGCCAGCAGCCTTACCCCCTCAGGCGTGACAGATACGCAGTATTTT; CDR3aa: CASSLTPSGVTDTQYF
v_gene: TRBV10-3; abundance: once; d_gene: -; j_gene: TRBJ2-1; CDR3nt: TGTGCCGTAAACGGTGATAATGAGCAGTTCTTC; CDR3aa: CAVNGDNEQFF
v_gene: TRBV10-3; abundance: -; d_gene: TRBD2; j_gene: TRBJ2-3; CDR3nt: TGTGCCATCAGTGAACTAGCGGGGGGCAACACAGATACGCAGTATTTT; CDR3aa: CAISELAGGNTDTQYF
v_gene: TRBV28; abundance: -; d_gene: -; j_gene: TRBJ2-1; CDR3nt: TGTGCCACCACCCTAGGGGGGCGCGATGAGCAGTTCTTC; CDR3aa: CATTLGGRDEQFF
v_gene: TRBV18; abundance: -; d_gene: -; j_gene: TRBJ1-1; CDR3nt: TGTGCCAGCTCACCGGTAGAGACAGGAAGGACTGAAGCTTTCTTT; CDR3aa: CASSPVETGRTEAFF
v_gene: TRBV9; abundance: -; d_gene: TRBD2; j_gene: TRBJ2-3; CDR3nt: TGTGCCAGCAGCGTGGTAGCGGGGGGGACAGATACGCAGTATTTT; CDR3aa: CASSVVAGGTDTQYF
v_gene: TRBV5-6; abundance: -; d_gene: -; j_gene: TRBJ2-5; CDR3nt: TGTGCCAGCAGTACCATTGGAGAGACCCAGTACTTC; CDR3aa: CASSTIGETQYF
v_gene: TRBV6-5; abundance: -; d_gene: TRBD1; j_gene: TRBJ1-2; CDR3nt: TGTGCCAGCAGCCCAGAACTAGACAGGGCATATGGCTACACCTTC; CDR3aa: CASSPELDRAYGYTF
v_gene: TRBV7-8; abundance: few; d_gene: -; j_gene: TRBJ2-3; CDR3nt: TGTGCCAGCAGCTTCGACAGATACACAGATACGCAGTATTTT; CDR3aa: CASSFDRYTDTQYF
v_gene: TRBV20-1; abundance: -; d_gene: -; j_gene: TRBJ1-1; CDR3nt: TGCAGTGCTAGTAACCCTCTACACGGGAACACTGAAGCTTTCTTT; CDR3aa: CSASNPLHGNTEAFF
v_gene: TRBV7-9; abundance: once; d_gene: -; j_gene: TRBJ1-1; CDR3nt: TGTGCCAGCAGCCTTTCCTTGAACACTGAAGCTTTCTTT; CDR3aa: CASSLSLNTEAFF
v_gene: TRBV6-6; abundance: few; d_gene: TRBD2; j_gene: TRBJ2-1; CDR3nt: TGTGCCAGCAGCCGATCCGGGAGGGCCCAGTACAATGAGCAGTTCTTC; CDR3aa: CASSRSGRAQYNEQFF
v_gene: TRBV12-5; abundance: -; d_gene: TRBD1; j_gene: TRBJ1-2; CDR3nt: TGTGCTAGTGGTTTGACTTCGTACCCGGACAGGGGGCAAAACTATGGCTACACCTTC; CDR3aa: CASGLTSYPDRGQNYGYTF